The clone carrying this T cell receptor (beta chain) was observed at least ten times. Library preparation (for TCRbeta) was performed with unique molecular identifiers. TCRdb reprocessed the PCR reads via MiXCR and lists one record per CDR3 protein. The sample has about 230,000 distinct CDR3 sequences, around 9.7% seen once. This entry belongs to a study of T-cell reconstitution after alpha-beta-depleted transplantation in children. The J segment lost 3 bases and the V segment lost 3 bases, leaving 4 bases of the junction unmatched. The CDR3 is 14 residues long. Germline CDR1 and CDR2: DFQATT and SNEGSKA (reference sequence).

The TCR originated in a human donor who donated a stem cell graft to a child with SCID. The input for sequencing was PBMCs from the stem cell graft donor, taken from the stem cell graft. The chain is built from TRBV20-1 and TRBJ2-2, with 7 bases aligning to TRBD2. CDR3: CSASGGWDTGELFF. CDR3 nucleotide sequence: TGCAGTGCTAGCGGGGGGTGGGACACCGGGGAGCTGTTTTTT.